This TCR beta chain was profiled in a study of T cell responses to AZD1222 COVID-19 vaccine (dated by TCRdb to the early 2020s). About the study as a whole: AZD1222 recipients with second doses at about 4 weeks or about 12 weeks were pooled, because spike-specific TCR depth and breadth did not differ between schedules. Enrollment into the trials was organized by age into subgroups of 18-55, 56-69 and 70-plus years, and those subgroups contained approximately 160, 26 and 62 TCR-sequenced participants, respectively. A total of 230 to 250 trial participants underwent TCR sequencing, of whom roughly 210 had received two doses of AZD1222 and approximately 26 had received two doses of the MenACWY control vaccine.

The germline V gene (reference sequence) provides CDR1 SGHKS and CDR2 YYEKEE. Between the V and J ends, shortened by 7 bases and 1 base respectively, the junction contains 26 bases. Including cysteine and phenylalanine, the CDR3 has 18 amino acids. CDR3 DNA only is kept here, 54 bases in frame from base 1. The research as a whole found: Conclusions about previously exposed vaccinees are limited because only six or seven AZD1222 recipients were SARS-CoV-2 seropositive at baseline. Participants were mostly white British, with more females than males. The authors suggested clonal diversity may have been underestimated. The 56-69-year group was small, and its depth increase did not reach significance, likely because of low power. The whole spike protein was spanned by vaccine-associated CD4 TCRs, and dominant responses were seen in regions 160-218 and 743-854. No day 14 peak-response samples were available, so repertoires were characterized only after the peak T cell response. Nearly half of unique spike-specific TCRs reportedly recognized epitopes outside regions mutated in the B.1.351 and B.1.1.7 variants. Spike-specific TCR breadth and depth rose significantly after two AZD1222 doses compared with day 0 and with MenACWY recipients.

Sample time point, as interpreted from the label and publication: baseline before first vaccination. The vaccinee samples were drawn from two UK trials, COV001 and COV002, one of which was a single-blind randomized controlled phase 2/3 trial testing AZD1222 (ChAdOx1 nCoV-19) in healthy adults. Trial participant PBMC samples were collected at day 0 and day 28 after the second dose for TCRbeta chain sequencing. With regard to this clone: This receptor's antigen is unknown. Base quality data are lacking; no much larger clone is found one base away. The identical CDR3 is also encoded by other nucleotide sequences in the sample.

The CDR3 regions of human TCRbeta chains were analyzed by immunosequencing. In the source study's methods: Repertoire TCRs were matched against a reference library of SARS-CoV-2-specific TCRs generated with the MIRA antigen-specificity platform. Breadth was defined as the fraction of unique TCRs that were SARS-CoV-2-associated, and depth was defined as the fraction of total T cells that were SARS-CoV-2-associated. Using the MIRA data, every spike-specific TCR was mapped to the spike region that the TCR reacted to and assigned to either a CD4 or a CD8 class. Log10-transformed breadth and depth values were compared by one-way ANOVA with Sidak's multiple comparisons tests. TCRdb provides this immuneACCESS table in a form limited to in-frame rearrangements. Some clones are lacking; in checked studies, under half of them reflect an unresolved V gene, and why the rest are absent is not known. V and J calls plus clone size are reproduced from that table; the DNA served to infer D and trimming. The sample table lists fewer than 200,000 clones, about 90% of them with a count of one. The ten most abundant clones make up under 7.5% of the sample.

Source: peripheral blood, taken on day 0 of AZD1222 vaccination. The receptor chain draws on TRBV5-5 and TRBJ1-2; matching of 6 bases hints at TRBD1 as the D gene. The sequence was collected from an adult in good health. In nucleotide form, the sequence is TGTGCCAGCCGGGGCGTGGGGGGGCCGGACGGCGTTAACTATGGCTACACCTTC. Translation gives CASRGVGGPDGVNYGYTF.